What follows are 30 T cell receptor beta chains derived from one specimen sequenced in a study of regulatory T cells in long-lasting Graves disease (dated by TCRdb to the early 2020s). This specimen's time point label, per the study, means: persistent/refractory GD, antithyroid drugs over 5 years with positive TRAb. For both TCR sequencing and RNA sequencing, RNA was extracted from PBMCs in TRIzol. To prepare the library, multiplex PCR was applied. The sequencer was an Illumina HiSeq 4000. TCR beta libraries were built with iRepertoire HTBI primers and Arm-PCR amplification of CDR3 regions. TCRdb reprocessed the public reads (quality trimming at Q25 with fastp, clone calling with MiXCR) and kept in-frame beta chains. Every distinct CDR3 protein forms one entry, paired with its most common genes and DNA. The table for this sample lists approximately 470,000 distinct CDR3 sequences; around 20% of them were counted only once. Approximately 7.8% of the sample is in the top ten clones.

The sequencing here drew on peripheral blood mononuclear cells (PBMCs), taken when the disease was refractory, from a patient treated with antithyroid drugs. The receptor source for this set is a female donor with Graves disease.

In this sample, this clonotype turned up many times. This chain uses TRBV3-1 with TRBJ1-2, with TRBD1 identical over 7 bases. Germline CDR1 is LGHDT and CDR2 is YNNKEL (reference sequence). This CDR3 has 15 residues. The V segment lost 0 bases and the J segment 6 bases; nucleotides outside the gene matches: 7. The CDR3 loop reads CASSQDLWDRHGYTF. CDR3 bases: TGTGCCAGCAGCCAAGATCTTTGGGACAGACATGGCTACACCTTC.

This rearrangement joins TRBV27 to TRBJ2-1, with TRBD2 identical over 8 bases. Germline trimming cut 4 bases from V and 1 base from J; bases unmatched to any gene: 6. CDR1 and CDR2 (germline): MNHEY, SMNVEV (reference sequence). The CDR3 has 16 amino acids. CDR3 bases: TGTGCCAGCAGTTACGGGGGGGGGACTTCCTACAATGAGCAGTTCTTC. Translating gives CASSYGGGTSYNEQFF.

This clonotype was picked up a small number of times. The chain employs TRBV7-9 and TRBJ1-1; maybe TRBD1 (6 bases). Trimming cost V 6 bases and J 5 bases, with 13 bases left between them. CDR1 is SEHNR and CDR2 is FQNEAQ in the germline V gene (reference sequence). This CDR3 contains 13 residues. The CDR3 here is CASRRRGVTEAFF. The CDR3 coding sequence is TGTGCCAGCAGGAGGAGGGGGGTTACTGAAGCTTTCTTT.

This clonotype was seen many times. V is TRBV30 and J is TRBJ1-2; 7 bases fit TRBD1. Unmatched junction bases numbered 6, after V lost 0 bases and J lost 5 bases. The CDR3 spans 14 residues. The germline V gene has CDR1 GTSNPN and CDR2 SVGIG (reference sequence). CDR3 in DNA: TGTGCCTGGAGTGTACTTCCGGGACAGTATGGCTACACCTTC. Its translation is CAWSVLPGQYGYTF.

This clonotype was seen ten or more times. The genes are TRBV27 and TRBJ1-2, with no clear D. Deletions cut 0 bases from V and 2 bases from J, with 10 bases between. This CDR3 has 15 amino acids. CDR1 is MNHEY, CDR2 SMNVEV, per germline (reference sequence). The CDR3 sequence: CASSLSSEINYGYTF. Written as DNA, the CDR3 is TGTGCCAGCAGTTTATCCTCGGAGATAAACTATGGCTACACCTTC.

Ten or more counts support this clonotype. The CDR3 DNA is TGTGCCAGCACCGGACTAGCGAAATCCTACGAGCAGTACTTC. Protein product: CASTGLAKSYEQYF. V and J are TRBV2 and TRBJ2-7; TRBD2 agrees at 9 bases. Germline lookup yields CDR1 SNHLY and CDR2 FYNNEI. The CDR3 length is 14 residues. Germline trimming cut 7 bases from V and 1 base from J; bases unmatched to any gene: 5.

The rearrangement uses TRBV4-2 and TRBJ2-7; maybe TRBD2 (5 bases). Germline V gene lookup returns CDR1 LGHNA and CDR2 YNFKEQ. CDR3 length: 14 amino acids. V lost 4 bases and J lost 3, with 13 bases in between. CDR3 region: CASSRSRSGYEQYF. The CDR3 DNA follows: TGTGCCAGCAGCCGTTCTAGGAGCGGCTACGAGCAGTACTTC.

As to this clonotype: A read error is possible here, since a much larger clone lies one base away. The CDR3 carries no conserved terminal phenylalanine or tryptophan, so it likely arises from a read error. The genes are TRBV30 and TRBJ1-1; a weak D match, TRBD1 (5 bases). The CDR3 runs 14 residues. The ends were cut back, 0 bases at V and 4 bases at J, with 12 bases in the middle. CDR1 and CDR2 (germline): GTSNPN, SVGIG (reference sequence). The CDR3 region has the DNA TGTGCCTGGAGTGTAGGACCTAGGGGCACTGAAGCTTTCCTT. Protein: CAWSVGPRGTEAFL.

The rearrangement links TRBV4-3 to TRBJ2-5; TRBD1 aligns across 7 bases. CDR3 length: 16 residues. Germline lookup yields CDR1 LGHNA and CDR2 YSLEER. Unmatched junction bases numbered 6, after V lost 0 bases and J lost 2 bases. The CDR3, as DNA: TGCGCCAGCAGCCAAGATCGGCCGGGACAGCAAGAGACCCAGTACTTC. Translating it yields CASSQDRPGQQETQYF.

The chain joins TRBV28 to TRBJ2-1; TRBD2 might be the D (5 bases). The V end was cut by 6 bases, the J end by 0 bases, with 12 bases between. The CDR3 is made up of 15 amino acids. Germline V CDR1 and CDR2: MDHEN, SYDVKM. CDR3 DNA: TGTGCCAGCAGCTTTCTAGCAGGCTCCTACAATGAGCAGTTCTTC. Translating it yields CASSFLAGSYNEQFF.

Ten or more counts support this clonotype. The V gene is TRBV5-1, the J gene TRBJ1-1; possible D gene TRBD1, 5 bases. The CDR3 runs 13 residues. Deletions cut 7 bases from V and 2 bases from J, with 12 bases between. Germline V gene sequence: CDR1 SGHRS, CDR2 YFSETQ. CDR3 bases: TGCGCCAGCGTGGCAACAGGAAACACTGAAGCTTTCTTT. Protein: CASVATGNTEAFF. Looking up the rest from reference TRBV5-1 and TRBJ1-1 gives the full variable domain: KAGVTQTPRYLIKTRGQQVTLSCSPISGHRSVSWYQQTPGQGLQFLFEYFSETQRNKGNFPGRFSGRQFSNSRSEMNVSTLELGDSALYLCASVATGNTEAFFGQGTRLTVV.

There are many counts of this clonotype. The chain recombines TRBV28 with TRBJ2-7; D gene unclear. The CDR3 sequence is 14 residues long. The germline V and J ends were trimmed by 2 bases and 5 bases, with 13 bases remaining between them. Germline V CDR1 and CDR2: MDHEN, SYDVKM. The CDR3 loop reads CASSLVLHKNEQYF. The CDR3 coding sequence is TGTGCCAGCAGTTTAGTCCTACACAAGAACGAGCAGTACTTC.

Many counts were recorded for this clonotype. The chain combines TRBV28 with TRBJ1-2; D call uncertain. The germline CDR1 and CDR2 sequences are MDHEN and SYDVKM. V was shortened by 3 bases and J by 5 bases, with 22 bases between the two germline ends. This CDR3 is 17 amino acids long. Here the CDR3 reads CASSFADQRRVRYGYTF. CDR3 nucleotide sequence: TGTGCCAGCAGTTTCGCAGACCAGAGAAGGGTTCGGTATGGCTACACCTTC.

This clonotype showed up just a few times. The rearrangement links TRBV5-6 to TRBJ2-7, with D perhaps assigned TRBD1 or TRBD2 (6 bases each). The CDR3 has 16 amino acids. Between the trimmed V and J ends, which lost 2 bases and 3 bases, there was a span of 18 bases. Germline V gene data show CDR1 as SGHDT and CDR2 as YYEEEE. CDR3 coding DNA: TGTGCCAGCAGCTTCACTGGGGGGCCCGAGCACTACGAGCAGTACTTC. As protein: CASSFTGGPEHYEQYF.

This clonotype was found a few times. The chain couples TRBV12-3 or TRBV12-4 to TRBJ2-5; a weak D match, TRBD1 (6 bases). The CDR3 consists of 13 residues. V was cut by 3 bases and J by 6 bases, with 11 bases left in between. CDR3: CASSFPGDQTQYF. CDR3 DNA: TGTGCCAGCAGTTTCCCAGGGGATCAGACCCAGTACTTC.

This clonotype was observed at least ten times. This chain uses TRBV28 with TRBJ2-5; TRBD1 matches at 7 bases. Trimming removed 3 bases from V and 2 bases from J; junction bases left unmatched: 3. Germline V gene lookup returns CDR1 MDHEN and CDR2 SYDVKM. The CDR3 is made up of 14 amino acids. CDR3 sequence reads: CASSFIRGQETQYF. The CDR3 DNA reads as TGTGCCAGCAGTTTCATCAGGGGGCAAGAGACCCAGTACTTC. Using reference TRBV28 and TRBJ2-5 for the parts outside the CDR3, the full variable domain is DVKVTQSSRYLVKRTGEKVFLECVQDMDHENMFWYRQDPGLGLRLIYFSYDVKMKEKGDIPEGYSVSREKKERFSLILESASTNQTSMYLCASSFIRGQETQYFGPGTRLLVL.

A remark on this clonotype: A much larger clonotype is one base distant, so this may be a read error. DNA for the CDR3: TGTGCCAGCAGCCAAGGACCCGGGTCAGGCGTGAAGACTGAAGCTTTCTTT. The encoded protein is CASSQGPGSGVKTEAFF. The V call is TRBV3-1, the J call TRBJ1-1; no reliable D call. CDR3 length equals 17 residues. CDR1 LGHDT and CDR2 YNNKEL come from the germline V gene (reference sequence). Variable domain in full (rest from reference TRBV3-1 and TRBJ1-1): DTAVSQTPKYLVTQMGNDKSIKCEQNLGHDTMYWYKQDSKKFLKIMFSYNNKELIINETVPNRFSPKSPDKAHLNLHINSLELGDSAVYFCASSQGPGSGVKTEAFFGQGTRLTVV.

This clonotype turned up a few times. The chain couples TRBV30 to TRBJ1-1; D uncertain. Germline CDR1 and CDR2: GTSNPN and SVGIG (reference sequence). The CDR3 is made up of 13 amino acids. The V end lost 4 bases, the J end lost 0 bases, and 9 bases lay between the germline ends. The DNA of the CDR3 is TGTGCCTGGACGAGTTCTATGAACACTGAAGCTTTCTTT. Protein product: CAWTSSMNTEAFF.

This chain uses TRBV5-1 with TRBJ2-7, with 8 bases that match TRBD1. Germline CDR1 is SGHRS and CDR2 is YFSETQ. With V trimmed by 0 bases and J by 7 bases, 6 bases remained unmatched. CDR3 length: 14 amino acids. CDR3 nucleotide sequence: TGCGCCAGCAGCTTGGGACAGGGGACGGAAGAGCAGTACTTC. It specifies CASSLGQGTEEQYF.

This clonotype was detected a few times. V usage is TRBV5-1 and J usage is TRBJ2-2; TRBD2 agrees at 11 bases. This CDR3 contains 17 residues. Per germline, CDR1 SGHRS and CDR2 YFSETQ. V shed 4 bases, J shed 0 bases, and the junction held 5 bases outside the gene matches. CDR3 sequence reads: CASSIAGLAANTGELFF. CDR3 DNA sequence: TGCGCCAGCAGCATAGCGGGACTAGCGGCGAACACCGGGGAGCTGTTTTTT.

This clonotype was seen ten or more times. The V gene is TRBV2, the J gene TRBJ2-7, with 10 bases lining up with TRBD1. CDR1 is SNHLY, CDR2 FYNNEI, per germline. With 9 bases clipped from V and 2 bases from J, the junction kept 7 bases outside the gene matches. This CDR3 has 14 amino acids. The CDR3 DNA sequence: TGTGCCAGTCTTCCGGGACAGGGGACCTACGAGCAGTACTTC. It translates to CASLPGQGTYEQYF.

This clonotype was seen repeatedly, ten times or more. The rearrangement uses TRBV28 and TRBJ1-5, with a weak D call TRBD1 (6 bases). CDR1 MDHEN and CDR2 SYDVKM come from the germline V gene. The CDR3 length is 16 residues. Trimming pared 4 bases from V and 4 bases from J, leaving 17 bases between. CDR3 in amino acids: CASSSNGQFGNQPQHF. CDR3 sequence (DNA): TGTGCCAGCAGTTCGAACGGACAGTTTGGGAATCAGCCCCAGCATTTT. Together with reference TRBV28 and TRBJ1-5, the CDR3 gives the full variable domain: DVKVTQSSRYLVKRTGEKVFLECVQDMDHENMFWYRQDPGLGLRLIYFSYDVKMKEKGDIPEGYSVSREKKERFSLILESASTNQTSMYLCASSSNGQFGNQPQHFGDGTRLSIL.

This sequence joins TRBV20-1 and TRBJ2-3; 8 bases agree with TRBD1. Trimming removed 6 bases from V and 5 bases from J; junction bases left unmatched: 10. The CDR3 runs to 14 residues. Germline CDR1 and CDR2: DFQATT and SNEGSKA (reference sequence). The chain's CDR3 is CSAQRQGPGDTQYF. DNA of the CDR3: TGCAGTGCCCAACGACAGGGGCCTGGAGATACGCAGTATTTT.

J is TRBJ2-1 and V is TRBV12-3 or TRBV12-4; TRBD2 matches 13 bases. V shed 5 bases, J shed 8 bases, and the junction held 9 bases outside the gene matches. The CDR3 runs 16 residues. DNA for the CDR3: TGTGCCAGCAGTCCTAGGGGACTAGCGGGACTCGATGAGCAGTTCTTC. Protein: CASSPRGLAGLDEQFF.

CDR3 sequence (DNA): TGCGCCAGCAGCTTGATGGGGAGAACTAACCCTAACTATGGCTACACCTTC. This gives the protein CASSLMGRTNPNYGYTF. V is TRBV5-1 and J is TRBJ1-2; D call uncertain. V was pared by 1 base and J by 0 bases, with 16 bases between. Per the germline V gene, CDR1 is SGHRS and CDR2 is YFSETQ. The length of the CDR3 is 17 residues.

This clonotype was found a few times. The chain carries TRBV11-2 and TRBJ1-2; weak D call: TRBD1 (5 bases). The V gene lost 3 bases and the J gene lost 2 bases, with 13 bases spanning the gap. Germline V gene sequence: CDR1 SGHAT, CDR2 FQNNGV. CDR3 length: 15 amino acids. CDR3 loop: CASSFYEGVNYGYTF. CDR3 nucleotide sequence: TGTGCCAGCAGCTTTTATGAAGGGGTAAACTATGGCTACACCTTC.

The chain recombines TRBV28 with TRBJ2-5; the D is unclear. Trimming shortened V by 4 bases and J by 1 base, and 10 bases separated the two germline ends. CDR3 length equals 14 residues. Germline lookup yields CDR1 MDHEN and CDR2 SYDVKM. In DNA form, the CDR3 reads TGTGCCAGCAGTTCCAATCTCCCCCAAGAGACCCAGTACTTC. Translated: CASSSNLPQETQYF. Filled out from reference TRBV28 and TRBJ2-5, the complete variable domain reads DVKVTQSSRYLVKRTGEKVFLECVQDMDHENMFWYRQDPGLGLRLIYFSYDVKMKEKGDIPEGYSVSREKKERFSLILESASTNQTSMYLCASSSNLPQETQYFGPGTRLLVL.

In its sample, this clonotype was seen many times. V and J are TRBV2 and TRBJ2-7; D not certain. From germline, CDR1 is SNHLY and CDR2 FYNNEI. V was trimmed by 0 bases and J by 6 bases, leaving 6 bases between them. This CDR3 comprises 12 residues. This CDR3 is CASSEALPEQYF. DNA for the CDR3: TGTGCCAGCAGTGAAGCGCTTCCCGAGCAGTACTTC.

This clonotype was seen ten or more times. DNA for the CDR3: TGCGCCAGCAGCTTCCTCGGGGGAACTGGAAACACCATATATTTT. It encodes CASSFLGGTGNTIYF. The chain recombines TRBV5-1 with TRBJ1-3; the D gene is possibly TRBD1 (5 bases). V dropped 2 bases and J dropped 2 bases, with 11 bases sitting between them. Germline V gene data show CDR1 as SGHRS and CDR2 as YFSETQ. The CDR3 is 15 amino acids.

This clonotype has a count of ten or more. V usage is TRBV29-1 and J usage is TRBJ1-1; weak D call: TRBD1 (6 bases). Trimming removed 7 bases from V and 1 base from J, with 16 bases in between. Germline V gives CDR1 SQVTM, CDR2 ANQGSEA. CDR3 length: 14 amino acids. The DNA of the CDR3 is TGCAGCGCCCGGGACATCGAGAAGAACACTGAAGCTTTCTTT. Its protein is CSARDIEKNTEAFF.